The clone carrying this TCR beta chain was seen a handful of times. Its antigen is unidentified. Profiled with immunoSEQ multiplex PCR; TCRdb holds only in-frame clones, not every one. Seen here are approximately 80,000 clones, 70% to 90% observed once, and the top ten hold less than 7.5%. The data originate from a study of T cell responses to AZD1222 COVID-19 vaccine. Whole-study findings and limits: Researchers took repertoire samples only after the peak T cell response had come. Females made up more of the donors, who were largely white British, and clonal diversity may have come out too low. The study found Spike-specific TCR breadth and depth rose after two AZD1222 doses.

V was trimmed by 0 bases and J by 0 bases, leaving 7 bases between them. The CDR3 consists of 14 residues. Germline V lookup: CDR1 SGDLS, CDR2 YYNGEE. Sequencing used peripheral blood, obtained on day 0 of AZD1222 vaccination. The receptor comes from an adult in good health. This chain uses TRBV9 with TRBJ2-7; D is ambiguous. CDR3 DNA sequence: TGTGCCAGCAGCGTAGATCCGGGCTCCTACGAGCAGTACTTC. Translated: CASSVDPGSYEQYF. The complete variable domain, with remaining parts taken from reference TRBV9 and TRBJ2-7, reads DSGVTQTPKHLITATGQRVTLRCSPRSGDLSVYWYQQSLDQGLQFLIQYYNGEERAKGNILERFSAQQFPDLHSELNLSSLELGDSALYFCASSVDPGSYEQYFGPGTRLTVT.